The 26 T cell receptor beta chains below all came from one sample that was sequenced in a study of low-dose radiotherapy and immunotherapy resistance in tumors. The time point denotes: after trial treatment. Documented treatment: LDRT plus nivolumab, ipilimumab, low-dose cyclophosphamide and aspirin (RACIN trial). Gene-specific TRAV and TRBV primers were used for first-strand cDNA, covering alpha and beta chains. The TCRs were subjected to amplification over around 19 PCR cycles employing a constant-region primer in conjunction with a V-primer adapter. TCRdb ran MiXCR on the reads and lists one entry per CDR3 protein. The sample consists of under 70,000 distinct CDR3 sequences, around 23% of them appearing once. Sequencing was performed on PBMCs, taken after low-dose radiotherapy plus immunotherapy. The receptors come from a male donor with prostate cancer.

At least ten counts were recorded for this clonotype. This rearrangement joins TRBV7-2 to TRBJ1-5, with a possible D match to TRBD1 (5 bases). Trimming shortened V by 1 base and J by 1 base, and 8 bases separated the two germline ends. Germline V gene sequence: CDR1 SGHTA, CDR2 FQGNSA. The CDR3 covers 15 residues. This chain's CDR3 is CASSLGRDSNQPQHF. CDR3 nucleotides: TGTGCCAGCAGCTTAGGCCGGGACAGCAATCAGCCCCAGCATTTT.

In this sample, this clonotype turned up many times. This chain connects TRBV6-5 to TRBJ1-6; D may be TRBD1 (5 bases). Germline lookup yields CDR1 MNHEY and CDR2 SVGAGI. The CDR3 has 15 amino acids. Trimming shortened V by 1 base and J by 9 bases, and 13 bases separated the two germline ends. Here the CDR3 reads CASSYFGRDFSPLHF. The DNA of the CDR3 is TGTGCCAGCAGTTACTTCGGACGGGACTTTTCACCCCTCCACTTT.

This clonotype showed up many times. The chain has TRBV4-1 and TRBJ2-3, with TRBD2 identical over 11 bases. The trim removed 6 bases at V and 3 bases at J, leaving 8 bases unmatched. CDR3 length: 16 amino acids. Germline V gene lookup returns CDR1 MGHRA and CDR2 YSYEKL. CDR3 loop: CASRRTSGFGTDTQYF. CDR3 bases: TGCGCCAGCAGACGGACTAGCGGGTTTGGAACAGATACGCAGTATTTT.

Many counts were recorded for this clonotype. The chain carries TRBV19 and TRBJ2-2; D gene uncertain. V lost 3 bases, J lost 4 bases, and 6 bases lay in between. The germline V gene has CDR1 LNHDA and CDR2 SQIVND (reference sequence). CDR3 length equals 13 residues. CDR3 residues: CASSILGTGELFF. CDR3 in DNA: TGTGCCAGTAGTATCCTGGGCACCGGGGAGCTGTTTTTT.

This clonotype was recorded at least ten times. The genes are TRBV20-1 and TRBJ1-3, with D uncertain. The V gene's germline CDR1 is DFQATT and CDR2 SNEGSKA (reference sequence). Between the trimmed V and J ends, which lost 1 base and 0 bases, there was a span of 10 bases. CDR3 size: 15 residues. The CDR3 coding sequence is TGCAGTGCTAGAGGATCCCGGGGCTCTGGAAACACCATATATTTT. Its translation: CSARGSRGSGNTIYF.

This clonotype was observed many times. The chain carries TRBV25-1 and TRBJ1-4; 11 bases agree with TRBD1. Germline CDR1 reads MGHDK; CDR2 reads SYGVNS. The CDR3 sequence is 15 residues long. The trim removed 6 bases at V and 6 bases at J, leaving 6 bases unmatched. This chain's CDR3 is CASSGTGGVHEKLFF. The CDR3, as DNA: TGTGCCAGCAGCGGGACAGGGGGGGTGCATGAAAAACTGTTTTTT.

This clonotype was counted at least ten times. This chain joins TRBV2 and TRBJ2-6; D unresolved. The germline V and J ends were trimmed by 6 bases and 1 base, with 7 bases remaining between them. CDR1 is SNHLY and CDR2 is FYNNEI in the germline V gene. The CDR3 is 14 residues long. This CDR3 is CASSLGSGANVLTF. DNA of the CDR3: TGTGCCAGCAGCTTGGGGTCTGGGGCCAACGTCCTGACTTTC.

This clonotype was seen at least ten times. The chain is built from TRBV4-3 and TRBJ1-6; 9 bases line up with TRBD1. Germline CDR1 and CDR2: LGHNA and YSLEER. The V gene end was trimmed by 1 base and the J gene end by 9 bases; junction bases not matched to a gene: 4. This CDR3 is built from 15 residues. The CDR3 sequence is CASSQVGTGSSPLHF. The CDR3 nucleotides are TGCGCCAGCAGCCAAGTTGGGACAGGGAGTTCACCCCTCCACTTT.

The chain uses TRBV5-1 and TRBJ2-7; either TRBD1 or TRBD2 may fit D (5 bases each). V was shortened by 0 bases and J by 0 bases, with 13 bases between the two germline ends. The CDR3 sequence is 16 residues long. Germline V lookup: CDR1 SGHRS, CDR2 YFSETQ. The CDR3 spells CASSLVIGASSYEQYF. CDR3 in DNA: TGCGCCAGCAGCTTGGTAATCGGGGCCAGCTCCTACGAGCAGTACTTC.

Ten or more counts support this clonotype. The chain combines TRBV12-3 or TRBV12-4 with TRBJ1-1; TRBD1 agrees at 8 bases. The length of the CDR3 is 14 residues. With V trimmed by 8 bases and J by 0 bases, 5 bases remained unmatched. The CDR3 reads CASCRGQVNTEAFF. CDR3 DNA: TGTGCCAGCTGCCGGGGACAGGTGAACACTGAAGCTTTCTTT.

This clonotype was detected many times. The chain links TRBV5-1 to TRBJ2-7, with D possibly called TRBD1 or TRBD2 (5 bases each). Germline-derived CDR1 and CDR2 are SGHRS and YFSETQ. V lost 4 bases to trimming and J lost 8 bases, with 16 bases between them. The length of the CDR3 is 13 residues. For the CDR3, the DNA is TGCGCCAGCAGCACGGGACCGGAGGACCAGCAGTACTTC. Protein product: CASSTGPEDQQYF.

The chain combines TRBV3-1 with TRBJ2-2; weak D call: TRBD1 (5 bases). V was pared by 2 bases and J by 4 bases, with 11 bases between. CDR1 and CDR2 from the germline V gene are LGHDT and YNNKEL (reference sequence). There are 15 residues in the CDR3. This CDR3 reads CASSQTGSGTGELFF. The CDR3 coding sequence is TGTGCCAGCAGCCAAACAGGCTCGGGCACCGGGGAGCTGTTTTTT.

This clonotype was observed at least ten times. The chain has TRBV30 and TRBJ2-2, with 7 positions matching TRBD2. Germline CDR1 is GTSNPN and CDR2 is SVGIG (reference sequence). The junction had 7 bases not matched to a gene; V was cut back by 3 bases and J by 6 bases. This CDR3 has 14 amino acids. The CDR3: CAWSSGVGAGELFF. In DNA, the CDR3 is TGTGCCTGGAGCAGCGGGGTGGGGGCCGGGGAGCTGTTTTTT.

Note on this clonotype: This is likely an artifact of a read error, given a far larger clone one base away. The J gene is TRBJ2-7, the V gene TRBV11-2; 11 bases agree with TRBD2. CDR1 and CDR2 from the germline V gene are SGHAT and FQNNGV. The length of the CDR3 is 17 residues. V lost 3 bases, J lost 7 bases, and 14 bases stayed unmatched. CDR3 nucleotides: TGTGCCAGCAGCTTGGCTAGCGGGGGGCCCAACCCCCCTGAGCAGTACTTC. Translated: CASSLASGGPNPPEQYF.

Turning to this clonotype: One base separates it from a far larger clone, so it is likely a read error. This chain connects TRBV6-2 or TRBV6-3 to TRBJ2-7, with D possibly TRBD1 on 6 matching bases. The J call may not be correct, given that the DNA end is closer to TRBJ2-1. Germline V gene lookup returns CDR1 MNHEY and CDR2 SVGEGT. This CDR3 has 17 amino acids. The CDR3 bases are TGTGCCAGCACCCCGTCCCAGGGGCACAGCTCCTACAATGAGCAGTTCTTC. Its protein is CASTPSQGHSSYNEQFF.

This clonotype was seen many times. V and J are TRBV7-2 and TRBJ2-2, with D perhaps matching TRBD1 or TRBD2 (6 bases each). Germline V gene lookup returns CDR1 SGHTA and CDR2 FQGNSA. The CDR3 covers 14 residues. V shed 5 bases and J shed 6 bases, with 13 bases lying between them. The CDR3 here is CASSPMRGAGELFF. The CDR3 DNA is TGTGCCAGCAGCCCCATGAGGGGGGCCGGGGAGCTGTTTTTT.

In this sample, this clonotype turned up many times. V gene TRBV4-3 combines with J gene TRBJ1-4, with a possible D match to TRBD1 (6 bases). This CDR3 has 16 residues. V gave up 0 bases and J gave up 8 bases, with 16 bases separating them. CDR1 is LGHNA and CDR2 is YSLEER in the germline V gene. CDR3 in DNA: TGCGCCAGCAGCCAAGATAGCGGGGGCCAATACGAAAAACTGTTTTTT. The encoded protein is CASSQDSGGQYEKLFF.

The V and J genes are TRBV20-1 and TRBJ2-1; tentatively, D is TRBD2 (6 bases). Germline CDR1 reads DFQATT; CDR2 reads SNEGSKA (reference sequence). This CDR3 region has 15 residues. With 0 bases removed from V and 7 bases from J, the gap between germline ends came to 16 bases. The CDR3 region has the DNA TGCAGTGCTAGAGACCCCCAAGGGACTGCTAATGAGCAGTTCTTC. Its translation is CSARDPQGTANEQFF.

Of note for this clonotype: This may come from a read error, since a much larger clone is one base off. The chain recombines TRBV20-1 with TRBJ2-7; TRBD2 matches 7 bases. V was clipped by 6 bases and J by 5 bases; unmatched bases: 13. Per germline, CDR1 DFQATT and CDR2 SNEGSKA (reference sequence). The CDR3 extends over 14 amino acids. CDR3 in amino acids: CSAIGPAGSHEQYF. DNA for the CDR3: TGCAGTGCCATAGGACCAGCGGGATCCCACGAGCAGTACTTC.

This clonotype was detected ten times or more. The rearrangement uses TRBV7-2 and TRBJ1-1; the D is unclear. CDR1 and CDR2 (germline): SGHTA, FQGNSA. The CDR3 length is 14 residues. Deletions cut 3 bases from V and 6 bases from J, with 14 bases between. The CDR3 bases are TGTGCCAGCAGCTTTGGCAGTTCACTTTCTGAAGCTTTCTTT. Protein sequence: CASSFGSSLSEAFF.

With respect to this clonotype: A far larger clone lies a single base away; this is likely a read error. The rearrangement links TRBV7-8 to TRBJ2-5, with D tentatively TRBD2 (6 bases). Germline V gives CDR1 SGHVS, CDR2 FQNEAQ. This CDR3 spans 15 amino acids. The CDR3, as DNA: TGTACCAGCAGCTTAGGTGGACTACAAAAAGAGACCCAGTACTTC. As protein: CTSSLGGLQKETQYF.

In this sample, this clonotype turned up many times. The J gene is TRBJ2-1, the V gene TRBV11-2; 7 bases agree with TRBD2. Unmatched junction bases numbered 12, after V lost 5 bases and J lost 8 bases. There are 15 residues in the CDR3. CDR1 and CDR2 from the germline V gene are SGHAT and FQNNGV. The CDR3: CASSPRTNGRDEQFF. In DNA form, the CDR3 reads TGTGCCAGCAGCCCCCGGACTAATGGGAGGGATGAGCAGTTCTTC.

In this sample, this clonotype turned up many times. The chain couples TRBV12-3 or TRBV12-4 to TRBJ2-3; TRBD2 might be the D (6 bases). The germline V and J ends were trimmed by 2 bases and 5 bases, with 11 bases remaining between them. The CDR3 totals 14 residues. In nucleotides, the CDR3 is TGTGCCAGCAGTTTAACAGGCGGGGTAGATACGCAGTATTTT. This encodes CASSLTGGVDTQYF.

V gene TRBV30 combines with J gene TRBJ2-1; D is undetermined. Germline V gene lookup returns CDR1 GTSNPN and CDR2 SVGIG (reference sequence). The CDR3 is made up of 12 amino acids. Trimming left V 5 bases short and J 8 bases short, with 13 bases between. CDR3 sequence (DNA): TGTGCCTGGGAGATTCAGGCGGATGAGCAGTTCTTC. Amino acids: CAWEIQADEQFF.

This clonotype was seen many times. The CDR3 protein is CASSFTGRWDTQYF. The CDR3 DNA reads as TGTGCCAGCAGTTTTACAGGGAGGTGGGATACGCAGTATTTT. The chain combines TRBV27 with TRBJ2-3, with D perhaps given as TRBD1 or TRBD2 (6 bases each). Trimming left V 3 bases short and J 6 bases short, with 13 bases between. CDR1 MNHEY and CDR2 SMNVEV come from the germline V gene (reference sequence). The CDR3 sequence is 14 residues long.

In its sample, this clonotype was seen many times. This chain connects TRBV6-5 to TRBJ2-1; 11 bases are a match to TRBD2. The germline gives CDR1 MNHEY, CDR2 SVGAGI. The CDR3 has 17 residues. Unmatched junction bases numbered 5, after V lost 0 bases and J lost 4 bases. The chain's CDR3 is CASSYSSLAGVYNEQFF. The CDR3 region has the DNA TGTGCCAGCAGTTACTCCTCACTAGCGGGAGTTTACAATGAGCAGTTCTTC.